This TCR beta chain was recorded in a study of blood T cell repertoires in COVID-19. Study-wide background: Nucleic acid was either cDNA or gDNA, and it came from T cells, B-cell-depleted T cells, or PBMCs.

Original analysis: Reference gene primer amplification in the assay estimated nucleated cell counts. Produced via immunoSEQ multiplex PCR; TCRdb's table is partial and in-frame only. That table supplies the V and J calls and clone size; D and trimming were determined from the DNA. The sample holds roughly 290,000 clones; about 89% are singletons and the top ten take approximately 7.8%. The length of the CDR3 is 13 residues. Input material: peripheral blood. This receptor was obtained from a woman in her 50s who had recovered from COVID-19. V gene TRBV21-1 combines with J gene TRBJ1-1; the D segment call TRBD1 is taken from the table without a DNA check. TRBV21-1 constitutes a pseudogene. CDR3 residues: CASSTTDSLEAFF. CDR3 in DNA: TGTGCCAGCAGCACAACGGACAGCTTAGAAGCTTTCTTT.